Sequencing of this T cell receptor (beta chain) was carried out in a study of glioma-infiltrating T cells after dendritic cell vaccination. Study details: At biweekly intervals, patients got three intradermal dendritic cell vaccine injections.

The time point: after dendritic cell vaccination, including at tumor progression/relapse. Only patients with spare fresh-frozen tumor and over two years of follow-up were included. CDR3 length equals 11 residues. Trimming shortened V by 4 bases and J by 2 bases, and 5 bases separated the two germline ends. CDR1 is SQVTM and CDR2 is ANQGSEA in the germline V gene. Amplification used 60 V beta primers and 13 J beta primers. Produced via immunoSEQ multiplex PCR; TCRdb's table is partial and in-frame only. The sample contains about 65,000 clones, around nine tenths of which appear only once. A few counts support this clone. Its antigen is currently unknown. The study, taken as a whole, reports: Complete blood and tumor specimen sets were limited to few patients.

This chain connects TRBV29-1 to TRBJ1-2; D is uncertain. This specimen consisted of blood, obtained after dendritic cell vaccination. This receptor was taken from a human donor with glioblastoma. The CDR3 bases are TGCAGCGTTGTTCAGAACTATGGCTACACCTTC. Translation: CSVVQNYGYTF.